These 21 T cell receptor beta chains share one sample of origin, sequenced in a study of cytomegalovirus exposure and HLA in healthy donors. The PCR contained 60 Vbeta and 13 Jbeta primers. Method: immunoSEQ multiplex PCR; TCRdb's copy keeps in-frame clones and lacks some. This sample's clone table lists approximately 54,000 clones. Input material: PBMCs. The receptors originated from a woman between 40 and 50 years old in good health and CMV-seronegative.

The chain joins TRBV4-1 to TRBJ1-2, with D unresolved. V was cut by 0 bases and J by 10 bases, with 24 bases left in between. CDR3 length equals 17 residues. The V gene's germline CDR1 is MGHRA and CDR2 YSYEKL. The CDR3 reads CASSQDRPGPTPSVYTF. The CDR3 DNA reads as TGCGCCAGCAGCCAAGATAGGCCCGGACCTACCCCTAGCGTCTACACCTTC.

CDR3 DNA sequence: TGTGCCAGCAGTAGGACAAGTAGCAATCAGCCCCAGCATTTT. It specifies CASSRTSSNQPQHF. V is TRBV2 and J is TRBJ1-5; D perhaps matches TRBD1 (5 bases). Germline CDR1 SNHLY, CDR2 FYNNEI. CDR3 size: 14 residues. The germline V and J ends were trimmed by 5 bases and 0 bases, with 8 bases remaining between them.

The chain uses TRBV28 and TRBJ2-5, with 11 positions matching TRBD2. Germline CDR1 MDHEN, CDR2 SYDVKM. Trimming took 5 bases from V and 10 from J; bases not matched to a gene: 12. The CDR3 extends over 15 amino acids. The CDR3 is CASSVGTSGKVVQYF. The CDR3 DNA is TGTGCCAGCAGTGTTGGGACTAGCGGTAAAGTAGTCCAGTACTTC.

The chain joins TRBV19 to TRBJ1-1, with D possibly TRBD1 on 5 matching bases. V gave up 6 bases and J gave up 1 base, with 15 bases separating them. The CDR3 has 15 amino acids. Germline CDR1 reads LNHDA; CDR2 reads SQIVND (reference sequence). CDR3 DNA sequence: TGTGCCAGTAGGGGGGGATCCTCAGAGAACACTGAAGCTTTCTTT. Protein: CASRGGSSENTEAFF.

This chain links TRBV4-1 with TRBJ1-5, with D hard to call. The V gene's germline CDR1 is MGHRA and CDR2 YSYEKL. V dropped 3 bases and J dropped 0 bases, with 6 bases sitting between them. This CDR3 comprises 14 residues. The CDR3 spells CASSQELSNQPQHF. In nucleotides, the CDR3 is TGCGCCAGCAGCCAGGAGCTTAGCAATCAGCCCCAGCATTTT.

This chain connects TRBV6-1 to TRBJ2-1, with no clear D. Germline values: CDR1 MNHNS, CDR2 SASEGT. The CDR3 loop spans 15 amino acids. V lost 2 bases, J lost 0 bases, and 8 bases lay in between. CDR3 DNA sequence: TGTGCCAGCAGTGAAAACCAGGTCTCCTACAATGAGCAGTTCTTC. Encoded protein: CASSENQVSYNEQFF.

The genes are TRBV5-6 and TRBJ2-1; TRBD2 matches at 14 bases. Per the germline V gene, CDR1 is SGHDT and CDR2 is YYEEEE. This CDR3 has 16 amino acids. V was pared by 4 bases and J by 8 bases, with 8 bases of the junction left unmatched. In DNA form, the CDR3 reads TGTGCCAGCAGCCCGGGACTAGCGGGAGTCTGGGATGAGCAGTTCTTC. Protein: CASSPGLAGVWDEQFF.

V usage is TRBV30 and J usage is TRBJ1-4; the D is unclear. Germline V gene lookup returns CDR1 GTSNPN and CDR2 SVGIG (reference sequence). V lost 2 bases to trimming and J lost 6 bases, with 4 bases between them. CDR3 length equals 11 residues. The CDR3 DNA reads TGTGCCTGGAGTCCCGATGAAAAACTGTTTTTT. Translating gives CAWSPDEKLFF.

The chain combines TRBV5-4 with TRBJ1-5; D gene ambiguous. Germline V gene sequence: CDR1 SGHNT, CDR2 YYREEE (reference sequence). The CDR3 sequence is 14 residues long. V lost 4 bases and J 7 bases, leaving 15 bases between the germline ends. CDR3 DNA: TGTGCCAGCAGCCCTACTCCTACTTTGCAGCCCCAGCATTTT. Residues: CASSPTPTLQPQHF.

The genes are TRBV25-1 and TRBJ2-5; 8 bases match TRBD1. Germline CDR1 is MGHDK and CDR2 is SYGVNS. The CDR3 sequence is 16 residues long. Germline trimming cut 2 bases from V and 5 bases from J; bases unmatched to any gene: 10. DNA of the CDR3: TGTGCCAGCAGTGAAACCCCAGGGGGCTCTTGGGAGACCCAGTACTTC. The encoded protein is CASSETPGGSWETQYF.

The gene calls are TRBV6-5 and TRBJ2-7; 13 nucleotides align to TRBD2. CDR1 and CDR2 (germline): MNHEY, SVGAGI. With 4 bases clipped from V and 7 bases from J, the junction kept 10 bases outside the gene matches. The CDR3 totals 16 residues. The CDR3 DNA reads TGTGCCAGCAGTTCATTTGGACTAGCGGGAGTGCAAGAGCAGTACTTC. Translated, it gives CASSSFGLAGVQEQYF.

This sequence joins TRBV6-5 and TRBJ2-1; 9 nucleotides agree with TRBD2. Unmatched junction bases numbered 6, after V lost 2 bases and J lost 7 bases. The CDR3 totals 15 residues. Germline V lookup: CDR1 MNHEY, CDR2 SVGAGI. The CDR3, as DNA: TGTGCCAGCAGTTACGGCGGGGGGGCCTTGAATGAGCAGTTCTTC. Protein product: CASSYGGGALNEQFF.

The chain joins TRBV6-6 to TRBJ1-2; 8 positions match TRBD1. V dropped 2 bases and J dropped 6; count of bases not matched to a gene: 5. This CDR3 region has 14 residues. CDR1 and CDR2 from the germline V gene are MNHNY and SVGAGI (reference sequence). The CDR3 DNA sequence: TGTGCCAGCAGTTACCAGGACAGGGCCCATGGCTACACCTTC. Amino acid sequence: CASSYQDRAHGYTF.

The chain joins TRBV19 to TRBJ2-1, with 10 bases fitting TRBD2. J was trimmed by 9 bases and V by 4 bases; bases with no gene match: 9. CDR3 length: 15 residues. Germline values: CDR1 LNHDA, CDR2 SQIVND (reference sequence). CDR3 in DNA: TGTGCCAGTAGTACCGCAAGCGGGGGGGCCGGTGAGCAGTTCTTC. Translated, it gives CASSTASGGAGEQFF.

The chain joins TRBV7-2 to TRBJ2-4; 7 bases are shared with TRBD1. Germline assignment: CDR1 SGHTA and CDR2 FQGNSA. The CDR3 totals 17 residues. J lost 2 bases, V lost 5 bases, and 12 bases had no gene match. The chain's CDR3 is CASSVDSQGPSKNIQYF. CDR3 bases: TGTGCCAGCAGCGTCGATTCACAGGGGCCTTCCAAAAACATTCAGTACTTC.

The genes are TRBV19 and TRBJ1-5, with D perhaps matching TRBD1 (5 bases). Per the germline V gene, CDR1 is LNHDA and CDR2 is SQIVND (reference sequence). Trimming took off 5 bases at V and 6 bases at J, with 14 bases between the two ends. This CDR3 spans 14 amino acids. The CDR3 nucleotides are TGTGCCAGTAGTGGGTCAACAGGTGGTCAGCCCCAGCATTTT. Encoded protein: CASSGSTGGQPQHF.

V is TRBV28 and J is TRBJ2-7, with no clear D. The length of the CDR3 is 14 residues. V was trimmed by 5 bases and J by 3 bases, leaving 14 bases between them. Per the germline V gene, CDR1 is MDHEN and CDR2 is SYDVKM. The CDR3 nucleotides are TGTGCCAGCAGTCTAACCCACCGATACTACGAGCAGTACTTC. This translates into CASSLTHRYYEQYF. Supplemented by reference TRBV28 and TRBJ2-7, the full variable domain reads DVKVTQSSRYLVKRTGEKVFLECVQDMDHENMFWYRQDPGLGLRLIYFSYDVKMKEKGDIPEGYSVSREKKERFSLILESASTNQTSMYLCASSLTHRYYEQYFGPGTRLTVT.

The chain uses TRBV4-3 and TRBJ2-1, with TRBD2 matching 11 bases. This CDR3 contains 15 residues. Germline assignment: CDR1 LGHNA and CDR2 YSLEER. V lost 0 bases and J lost 9; bases outside the gene matches: 4. The CDR3: CASSQDGLAGGEQFF. Written as DNA, the CDR3 is TGCGCCAGCAGCCAAGATGGGCTAGCGGGAGGTGAGCAGTTCTTC.

The chain joins TRBV5-1 to TRBJ1-3, with D possibly matching TRBD1 (6 bases). V lost 0 bases and J 4 bases, leaving 14 bases between the germline ends. CDR1 and CDR2 from the germline V gene are SGHRS and YFSETQ. The CDR3 loop spans 16 amino acids. CDR3 coding DNA: TGCGCCAGCAGCTTGGCCCGGGGGGCGTCGGGAAACACCATATATTTT. Residues: CASSLARGASGNTIYF. The variable domain in full, completed from reference TRBV5-1 and TRBJ1-3, reads KAGVTQTPRYLIKTRGQQVTLSCSPISGHRSVSWYQQTPGQGLQFLFEYFSETQRNKGNFPGRFSGRQFSNSRSEMNVSTLELGDSALYLCASSLARGASGNTIYFGEGSWLTVV.

V and J are TRBV4-2 and TRBJ2-3, with 11 bases fitting TRBD2. This CDR3 has 15 residues. Unmatched junction bases numbered 0, after V lost 1 base and J lost 3 bases. Germline loops: CDR1 LGHNA, CDR2 YNFKEQ. In DNA, the CDR3 is TGTGCCAGCAGCCAAGTAGCGGGGGGGACAGATACGCAGTATTTT. It encodes CASSQVAGGTDTQYF.

The chain is built from TRBV4-2 and TRBJ2-3; 8 nucleotides line up with TRBD2. Germline trimming cut 7 bases from V and 5 bases from J; bases unmatched to any gene: 11. Germline CDR1 and CDR2: LGHNA and YNFKEQ. This CDR3 is built from 15 residues. The CDR3 region is CASNPTGGDIDTQYF. The CDR3 DNA reads as TGTGCCAGCAACCCCACCGGGGGGGATATAGATACGCAGTATTTT.